The clone carrying this T cell receptor beta chain occurred once. The antigen remains undetermined. This record belongs to a study of cytomegalovirus exposure and HLA in healthy donors. This CDR3 contains 17 residues. Between the trimmed V and J ends, which lost 0 bases and 2 bases, there was a span of 16 bases. Germline V gene lookup returns CDR1 MGHRA and CDR2 YSYEKL. The donors were members of the validation cohort comprising approximately 110 subjects, separate from the approximately 700-subject first cohort. Findings and limits, study-wide: As confirmed in vitro, a few CMV-associated chains were specific for CMV antigens.

This table comes from immunoSEQ multiplex PCR, and its TCRdb copy is limited to in-frame clones, with some not included. The top ten clones hold about 6% of a sample with more than 100,000 clones, 85% to 90% of them seen once. Sequenced material: PBMCs. This chain links TRBV4-1 with TRBJ1-2; D not certain. This TCR derives from a woman under 30 in good health and CMV-seropositive. The DNA for the CDR3 is TGCGCCAGCAGCCAAGAGTCCCACGGGAGGTCAAACTATGGCTACACCTTC. This translates into CASSQESHGRSNYGYTF.